The next 5 T cell receptor beta chains were all read from a single sample in a study of control samples from healthy donors and cancer patients. The table came from immunoSEQ multiplex PCR; TCRdb's copy has only in-frame clones and leaves some out. The table has 350,000 to 450,000 clones, 90% seen once; the top ten hold 6% to 7%. Specimen: PBMCs. All receptors derive from a man aged 35 to 55 with head and neck cancer.

The chain uses TRBV5-1 and TRBJ2-1, with TRBD2 matching over 12 bases. The J segment lost 9 bases and the V segment lost 1 base, leaving 8 bases of the junction unmatched. Germline V CDR1 and CDR2: SGHRS, YFSETQ. This CDR3 is built from 16 residues. The CDR3 DNA sequence: TGCGCCAGCAGCTTGACGACTAGCGGGAGAGGAGGTGAGCAGTTCTTC. Its protein product is CASSLTTSGRGGEQFF.

This chain links TRBV7-2 with TRBJ2-2; the match to TRBD2 covers 12 bases. Germline-derived CDR1 and CDR2 are SGHTA and FQGNSA. The trim removed 5 bases at V and 6 bases at J, leaving 7 bases unmatched. The CDR3 sequence is 16 residues long. CDR3 region: CASSARTSGKSGELFF. The CDR3 DNA reads TGTGCCAGCAGCGCTCGGACTAGCGGGAAATCCGGGGAGCTGTTTTTT.

The V call is TRBV7-9, the J call TRBJ1-3; D is ambiguous. V shed 7 bases and J shed 0 bases, with 13 bases lying between them. Germline CDR1 and CDR2: SEHNR and FQNEAQ (reference sequence). CDR3 length equals 15 residues. The CDR3 spells CASIAVGNSGNTIYF. CDR3 coding DNA: TGTGCCAGCATCGCGGTGGGCAACTCTGGAAACACCATATATTTT.

The chain combines TRBV7-2 with TRBJ2-6; 7 nucleotides agree with TRBD1. Germline V CDR1 and CDR2: SGHTA, FQGNSA. The CDR3 has 18 amino acids. The trim removed 2 bases at V and 3 bases at J, leaving 10 bases unmatched. The CDR3 reads CASSLRHKGAGGANVLTF. The CDR3 DNA reads as TGTGCCAGCAGCTTAAGGCACAAGGGGGCGGGTGGGGCCAACGTCCTGACTTTC.

The chain combines TRBV5-1 with TRBJ2-7; D uncertain. Looked up from germline, CDR1 is SGHRS and CDR2 is YFSETQ. The V end lost 2 bases, the J end lost 2 bases, and 8 bases lay between the germline ends. The CDR3 has 13 residues. CDR3 DNA sequence: TGCGCCAGCAGCTTACAGAGTACCTACGAGCAGTACTTC. As protein: CASSLQSTYEQYF.